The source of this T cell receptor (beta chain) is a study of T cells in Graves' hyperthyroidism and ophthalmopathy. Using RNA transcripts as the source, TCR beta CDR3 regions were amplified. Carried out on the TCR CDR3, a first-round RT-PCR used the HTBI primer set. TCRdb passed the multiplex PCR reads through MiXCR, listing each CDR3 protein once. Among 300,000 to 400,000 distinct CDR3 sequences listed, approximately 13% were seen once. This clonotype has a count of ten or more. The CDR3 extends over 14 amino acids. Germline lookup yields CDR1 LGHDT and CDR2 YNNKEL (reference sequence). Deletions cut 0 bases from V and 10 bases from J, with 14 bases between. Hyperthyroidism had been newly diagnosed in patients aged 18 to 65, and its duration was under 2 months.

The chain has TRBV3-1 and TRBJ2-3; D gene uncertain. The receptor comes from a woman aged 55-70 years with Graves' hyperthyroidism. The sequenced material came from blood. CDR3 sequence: CASSQDLHFRAQYF. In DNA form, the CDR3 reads TGTGCCAGCAGCCAAGATCTTCACTTTCGGGCGCAGTATTTT.